These 7 T cell receptor beta chains were sequenced from one sample in a study of control samples from healthy donors and cancer patients. TCRdb's table, derived via immunoSEQ multiplex PCR, lists solely in-frame clones and lacks some. The sample holds roughly 80,000 clones; around 92% are singletons and the top ten take 5.8%. The sequenced material came from blood. The receptors come from a woman aged 60-75 years in good health.

The chain couples TRBV14 to TRBJ1-2; D ambiguous. V gave up 3 bases and J gave up 6 bases, with 2 bases separating them. CDR3 size: 10 residues. In germline, CDR1 is SGHDN, CDR2 FVKESK. This chain's CDR3 is CASSQDGYTF. CDR3 in DNA: TGTGCCAGCAGCCAGGATGGCTACACCTTC.

The sample holds one count of this clone. V gene TRBV18 combines with J gene TRBJ1-2; 10 bases map to TRBD1. CDR1 and CDR2 from the germline V gene are KGHSH and LQKENI. The V gene end was trimmed by 5 bases and the J gene end by 1 base; junction bases not matched to a gene: 4. CDR3 size: 15 residues. The CDR3 bases are TGTGCCAGCTCAACGGACAGGGGGGGTAACTATGGCTACACCTTC. It yields the protein CASSTDRGGNYGYTF.

This clone was observed a single time. The chain uses TRBV29-1 and TRBJ2-5, with a possible D match to TRBD1 (5 bases). V lost 2 bases and J lost 4, with 14 bases in between. Germline loops: CDR1 SQVTM, CDR2 ANQGSEA. This CDR3 comprises 14 residues. CDR3 in DNA: TGCAGCGTTGAACCCAGGGCAGCTCCAGAGACCCAGTACTTC. It translates to CSVEPRAAPETQYF.

This sequence joins TRBV7-2 and TRBJ2-3, with D perhaps TRBD1 (5 bases). CDR1 and CDR2 (germline): SGHTA, FQGNSA. Trimming left V 5 bases short and J 5 bases short, with 23 bases between. CDR3 length equals 17 residues. The CDR3 bases are TGTGCCAGCAGCCCCCCTCTTAGGGGTCAGAGTGGAGATACGCAGTATTTT. This encodes CASSPPLRGQSGDTQYF.

The chain carries TRBV28 and TRBJ1-1, with a possible D match to TRBD1 (6 bases). The V end was cut by 7 bases, the J end by 6 bases, with 12 bases between. The CDR3 has 12 residues. CDR1 is MDHEN and CDR2 is SYDVKM in the germline V gene. The CDR3 region has the DNA TGTGCCAGCAACGGGGGCGATTCTGAAGCTTTCTTT. As protein: CASNGGDSEAFF. Based on the CDR3 plus reference TRBV28 and TRBJ1-1, the full variable domain is DVKVTQSSRYLVKRTGEKVFLECVQDMDHENMFWYRQDPGLGLRLIYFSYDVKMKEKGDIPEGYSVSREKKERFSLILESASTNQTSMYLCASNGGDSEAFFGQGTRLTVV.

J is TRBJ2-3 and V is TRBV6-2 or TRBV6-3, with TRBD2 matching over 13 bases. V dropped 6 bases and J dropped 4; count of bases not matched to a gene: 10. The germline CDR1 and CDR2 sequences are MNHEY and SVGEGT. This CDR3 is 17 amino acids long. The CDR3 spells CASSRPPTSGRSDTQYF. DNA of the CDR3: TGTGCCAGCAGCCGCCCTCCGACTAGCGGGAGGTCAGATACGCAGTATTTT.

The genes are TRBV28 and TRBJ2-5; TRBD1 aligns across 7 bases. Trimming took 3 bases from V and 4 from J; bases not matched to a gene: 5. The CDR3 covers 14 residues. Germline assignment: CDR1 MDHEN and CDR2 SYDVKM. The CDR3 sequence is CASSLTGHSETQYF. CDR3 DNA: TGTGCCAGCAGTTTGACAGGGCATTCAGAGACCCAGTACTTC.